This T cell receptor (beta chain) was identified in a study of blood T cell repertoires in COVID-19. This clone was seen only a few times. The germline CDR1 and CDR2 sequences are SGHRS and YFSETQ. Trimming took 4 bases from V and 6 from J, leaving 19 bases between them. The CDR3 runs to 15 residues. The repertoire was sequenced with immunoSEQ multiplex PCR; TCRdb's copy has only in-frame clones and lacks some. The sample lists hundreds of thousands of clones, 85% to 90% occurring once. Those who participated ranged in age from about 18 to 89 years and resided in approximately 23 US areas. Categorization into cohorts depended on clinical history that participants reported. Cohort 3 donors counted as recovered after two negative PCRs, clearance, or resolved symptoms.

The material sequenced was PBMCs or T cells enriched from blood (not recorded which). The clonotype originates from a man aged 25 to 45 who had recovered from COVID-19. This rearrangement joins TRBV5-1 to TRBJ1-2; a weak D match, TRBD1 (5 bases). The CDR3 sequence: CASSPGGVGRDGYTF. In DNA form, the CDR3 reads TGCGCCAGCAGCCCGGGAGGGGTGGGGAGAGATGGCTACACCTTC. Looking up the rest from reference TRBV5-1 and TRBJ1-2 gives the full variable domain: KAGVTQTPRYLIKTRGQQVTLSCSPISGHRSVSWYQQTPGQGLQFLFEYFSETQRNKGNFPGRFSGRQFSNSRSEMNVSTLELGDSALYLCASSPGGVGRDGYTFGSGTRLTVV.